This TCR beta chain was recorded in a study of blood T cell repertoires in COVID-19. Overall study: The United States, Italy and Spain were the sources of the acute and convalescent COVID-19 samples. Nucleic acid was either cDNA or gDNA, and it came from T cells, B-cell-depleted T cells, or PBMCs.

Under the authors' procedure: Quantification of nucleated cells was approximated via reference gene primer amplification. The repertoire was sequenced with immunoSEQ multiplex PCR; TCRdb's copy has only in-frame clones and lacks some. V and J calls and clone size follow that table, whereas D and trimming were derived from the DNA. The sample yields 75,000 to 90,000 clones, approximately 86% seen once. The CDR3 totals 14 residues. V was pared by 4 bases and J by 2 bases, with 5 bases of the junction left unmatched. From germline, CDR1 is SGHNT and CDR2 YYREEE (reference sequence). This sequence was found in an elderly man with active or convalescent COVID-19. Sequencing used peripheral blood. This chain joins TRBV5-4 and TRBJ1-2; 7 positions match TRBD1. CDR3: CASSPRTGNYGYTF. DNA of the CDR3: TGTGCCAGCAGCCCTAGGACAGGAAACTATGGCTACACCTTC.